A selection of T cell receptor beta chains follows, all from one sample in a study of cytomegalovirus exposure and HLA in healthy donors. Profiled with immunoSEQ multiplex PCR; TCRdb holds only in-frame clones, not every one. The sample has about 200,000 clones, under 85% seen once. The sample taken for sequencing was PBMCs. The origin of the receptors is a man aged 45-60 years in good health and CMV-seronegative. Each CDR3 is given without its conserved first and last residue. Clone size is stated in some rows and not others, as once, few, many or a class when expanded.

v_gene	j_gene	abundance	CDR3aa
TRBV9	TRBJ1-2	.	ASSVGYRAGYGYT
TRBV5-1	TRBJ1-2	.	ASSLEGGYT
TRBV5-1	TRBJ2-7	.	ASSMYRTGGYEQY
TRBV7-9	TRBJ2-1	.	ASSPRDYPRGGQF
TRBV15	TRBJ2-1	.	ATSRDKQGKLYNEQF
TRBV7-9	TRBJ1-1	.	ASVANTEAF
TRBV4-1	TRBJ1-2	.	ASSQIDRAVRYGYT
TRBV11-2	TRBJ1-3	.	ASRPFQGPTGNTIY
TRBV7-8	TRBJ2-7	.	ASRISGDYEQY
TRBV7-3	TRBJ2-6	.	ASSLNRASGANVLT
TRBV5-4	.	.	ASSPGQRETYEQY
TRBV30	TRBJ2-7	.	AWALGLAAFSEQY
TRBV4-1	TRBJ1-1	.	ASSPVDREQTEAF
TRBV6-1	TRBJ1-1	.	ASSLQRNTEAF
TRBV9	TRBJ2-3	few	ASSSSSSTDTQY
TRBV5-4	TRBJ2-5	.	ASSLEAGVPETQY
TRBV9	TRBJ2-5	.	ASSGTLRDRVPDETQY
TRBV30	TRBJ2-6	.	AWGREGASGANVLT
TRBV28	TRBJ2-3	.	ASSFLGAGGGPRGDTQY
TRBV5-1	TRBJ1-5	few	ASSLEGGGSNQPQH
TRBV6-1	TRBJ2-7	once	ASSEMGQGAREQY
TRBV19	TRBJ1-1	.	ASTRGGPDTEAF
TRBV27	TRBJ2-7	.	ASNITYEQY
TRBV7-2	TRBJ2-3	.	ASSLRVRSTDTQY
TRBV4-1	TRBJ2-1	once	ASSQQPGLAYNEQF
TRBV30	TRBJ2-7	once	AWKWSSYEQY
TRBV10-1	TRBJ2-1	.	ASSERGEQF
TRBV11-2	TRBJ2-7	.	ASNTPGESSYEQY
TRBV5-1	TRBJ1-1	.	ATTRDRGRDEAF
TRBV6-1	TRBJ2-1	.	ASSEDGEFEQF
TRBV27	TRBJ2-4	.	ASKDGGAKNSQY
TRBV30	TRBJ1-2	once	AWNVQIGGYT
TRBV4-2	TRBJ2-2	.	ASSQRLAVTGELF
TRBV5-1	TRBJ2-5	.	ASSLRASGGGTQETQY
TRBV30	TRBJ1-1	.	AWTKTGLEAF
TRBV7-8	TRBJ2-2	.	ASSLPPSGRALGTGELF
TRBV5-6	TRBJ1-2	.	ASSSRRDRGYNYGYT
TRBV7-3	TRBJ2-2	.	ASSLTNTGELF
TRBV2	TRBJ2-5	.	ASSEGGGGRETQY
TRBV28	TRBJ2-5	.	ASSFAGVETQY
TRBV18	TRBJ2-2	.	ASSPLAYTGELF
TRBV11-3	TRBJ2-3	.	ASSFLDDTQY
TRBV27	TRBJ1-5	.	ASSFMGGANQPQH
TRBV9	TRBJ1-5	.	ASSGGQRSNQPQH